The source of this T cell receptor (beta chain) is a study of T-cell memory formation after mild COVID-19. As for the study in general: Most TCR clusters belonged to a single donor. Broader study findings: Later expanders leaned CD4+, whereas day 15 to 85 contracting clones were balanced CD4/CD8.

TCRdb fed the 5' RACE reads into MiXCR, producing one record per CDR3 protein. The profile shows some 340,000 distinct CDR3 sequences, 10% to 15% of them singletons. This clonotype was seen just once. The antigen is not known. The source of this sequence is a man aged 18 to 29 who had mild COVID-19 (a few samples of this study predate the infection). Cell type and time point are not known. Sequences were obtained from PBMCs or a T cell subset sorted from them (not recorded which).

The CDR3 region has the DNA TGTGCCAGCAGCCTAATGGGGGCGTACAATGAGCAGTTCTTC. Translation: CASSLMGAYNEQFF. This rearrangement joins TRBV6-2 or TRBV6-3 to TRBJ2-1, with a tentative D call TRBD1 (6 bases). The germline gives CDR1 MNHEY, CDR2 SVGEGT. The length of the CDR3 is 14 residues. Trimming left V 6 bases short and J 4 bases short, with 13 bases between.